This TCR beta chain is from a study of cytomegalovirus exposure and HLA in healthy donors. Deletions cut 6 bases from V and 3 bases from J, with 21 bases between. The CDR3 has 17 residues. Primers included in the PCR were 60 Vbeta and 13 Jbeta primers. Only in-frame clones appear in the TCRdb table, and some are missing; sequencing was by immunoSEQ multiplex PCR. The table records around 92,000 clones, roughly 80% of them present only once. This TCR was sampled from a girl aged 2 to 9 in good health and CMV-seropositive. The sample was PBMCs. This chain links TRBV23-1 with TRBJ1-3; D may be TRBD1 (5 bases). TRBV23-1 is given ORF status, its function remaining uncertain. CDR3 residues: CASSPRRGFSGGNTIYF. The CDR3 DNA reads as TGCGCCAGCAGCCCAAGGCGGGGGTTCTCAGGTGGAAACACCATATATTTT.